This TCR beta chain was observed in a study of T cells in Graves' hyperthyroidism and ophthalmopathy. RNA transcripts provided the source from which TCR beta CDR3 regions were amplified. Primed by the HTBI set, a first-round RT-PCR was run on the TCR CDR3. TCRdb itself ran the multiplex PCR reads through MiXCR, one entry per CDR3 protein. Here the sample spans some 740,000 distinct CDR3 sequences, 12% to 15% being singletons. The CDR3 covers 15 residues. The ends were cut back, 3 bases at V and 3 bases at J, with 13 bases in the middle. The germline CDR1 and CDR2 sequences are KGHSH and LQKENI. This clonotype was detected many times. An absence of ophthalmopathy progression within 18 months meant stable Graves' hyperthyroidism. From 10 ml of fresh peripheral blood, PBMCs were isolated.

Material for sequencing was blood. The TCR sequence derives from a woman younger than 35 with Graves' hyperthyroidism. V usage is TRBV18 and J usage is TRBJ2-3; D is ambiguous. The chain's CDR3 is CASSPHGALTDTQYF. The CDR3 nucleotides are TGTGCCAGCTCACCCCATGGTGCTTTAACAGATACGCAGTATTTT.